Sequencing of this T cell receptor (beta chain) was carried out in a study of cytotoxic CD8 clonotypes in ibrutinib-treated CLL. The data were produced by immunoSEQ multiplex PCR, yet TCRdb's version contains in-frame clones alone and is incomplete. The table shows around 200,000 clones, with over 65% occurring only once. The germline gives CDR1 SGHRS, CDR2 YFSETQ. Germline trimming cut 4 bases from V and 9 bases from J; bases unmatched to any gene: 14. The CDR3 is made up of 17 amino acids. Sample: PBMCs, taken after 12 months of ibrutinib treatment. This chain joins TRBV5-1 and TRBJ2-1; 12 bases map to TRBD2. The sequence was obtained from a human donor with chronic lymphocytic leukemia. CDR3 sequence (DNA): TGCGCCAGCAGCCCGGGATTGACTAGCGGGAGCCATCTTGAGCAGTTCTTC. Translation gives CASSPGLTSGSHLEQFF.